This passage covers 22 T cell receptor beta chains from one sample sequenced in a study of T cells in women clearing cervical HPV infection. Clones were sequenced by immunoSEQ multiplex PCR, and TCRdb holds only the in-frame ones, with some missing. Its clone listing holds about 39,000 clones. The source material was blood buffy coat. Every receptor here comes from a woman aged 18 to 75 with a cervical HPV16 infection that either progressed to CIN3+ or cleared (not recorded which).

With respect to this clone: The DNA ends 3 residues before the CDR3 does, and the rest of the CDR3 is filled in from the germline J gene. Other DNA sequences in the same sample also yield this CDR3. The J gene is TRBJ1-2, the V gene TRBV7-9, with 8 bases fitting TRBD1. The CDR3 runs to 13 residues. J gave up 6 bases and V 5 bases, and 5 bases lay outside the gene matches. Per the germline V gene, CDR1 is SEHNR and CDR2 is FQNEAQ (reference sequence). The covered CDR3 bases are TGTGCCAGCAGCGCTAACAGGGGGGATGGC. Its translation: CASSANRGDG. The entire CDR3 protein reads CASSANRGDGYTF.

By frequency, this clone registers medium-sized. The observed sequence ends 3 residues before the CDR3 terminus, with the missing tail filled in from the germline J gene. The genes are TRBV2 and TRBJ1-4; unclear D gene. Trimming removed 7 bases at V and 0 bases at J, with 12 bases between. This CDR3 is 15 amino acids long. Looked up from germline, CDR1 is SNHLY and CDR2 is FYNNEI. The sequenced part of the CDR3 DNA is TGTGCCAGCAAAGGTGACACCTCAACTAATGAAAAA. This gives the protein CASKGDTSTNEK. Given in full, the CDR3 is CASKGDTSTNEKLFF.

On this clone itself: The DNA ends 3 residues before the CDR3 does, and the rest of the CDR3 is filled in from the germline J gene. The chain links TRBV19 to TRBJ2-2; 10 nucleotides match TRBD2. The CDR3 loop spans 17 amino acids. Germline V gene lookup returns CDR1 LNHDA and CDR2 SQIVND (reference sequence). V was clipped by 3 bases and J by 2 bases; unmatched bases: 6. CDR3 protein: CASSIRLAGENTGELFF. Partial CDR3 DNA: TGTGCCAGTAGTATTCGTCTAGCGGGGGAAAACACCGGGGAG.

About this clone: The DNA ends 3 residues before the CDR3 does, and the rest of the CDR3 is filled in from the germline J gene. This chain joins TRBV2 and TRBJ1-3, with unresolved D. V lost 2 bases and J lost 0, with 14 bases in between. The CDR3 length is 17 residues. Germline values: CDR1 SNHLY, CDR2 FYNNEI. CDR3 bases read: TGTGCCAGCAGTGAAATACCGGCAGCGCACTCTGGAAACACC. Amino acid sequence: CASSEIPAAHSGNT. The whole CDR3 sequence is CASSEIPAAHSGNTIYF.

Of note for this clone: The missing CDR3 end, 3 residues past where the read stops, is filled in from the germline J gene. The chain joins TRBV5-1 to TRBJ2-5, with 9 bases aligning to TRBD2. Germline CDR1 reads SGHRS; CDR2 reads YFSETQ. The CDR3 has 17 amino acids. The J segment lost 1 base and the V segment lost 3 bases, leaving 10 bases of the junction unmatched. CDR3: CASSSSATSGFQETQYF. The sequenced CDR3 bases are TGCGCCAGCAGCTCCTCAGCGACTAGCGGTTTCCAAGAGACC. The variable domain in full, with the rest retrieved from reference TRBV5-1 and TRBJ2-5, is KAGVTQTPRYLIKTRGQQVTLSCSPISGHRSVSWYQQTPGQGLQFLFEYFSETQRNKGNFPGRFSGRQFSNSRSEMNVSTLELGDSALYLCASSSSATSGFQETQYFGPGTRLLVL.

Details on this clone: The read terminates 3 residues before the CDR3 end, so the remaining end is supplied by the germline J gene. This rearrangement joins TRBV23-1 to TRBJ2-1; the match to TRBD1 covers 7 bases. TRBV23-1 belongs to the ORF category, with a function that is uncertain. The CDR3 sequence is 14 residues long. The trim removed 3 bases at V and 6 bases at J, leaving 5 bases unmatched. The CDR3 here is CASSHDDRANEQFF. CDR3 DNA (partial): TGCGCCAGCAGTCACGATGACAGGGCCAATGAG.

As to this clone: The CDR3 end falls 3 residues outside the read, so it is completed with the germline J gene. The V and J genes are TRBV2 and TRBJ2-1; D remains unclear. Germline CDR1 and CDR2: SNHLY and FYNNEI. This CDR3 contains 13 residues. Trimming left V 1 base short and J 2 bases short, with 3 bases between. CDR3 bases read: TGTGCCAGCAGTGAAGGGCCCTACAATGAG. This translates into CASSEGPYNE. The whole CDR3 protein is CASSEGPYNEQFF.

As for this clone: The read ends 3 residues shy of where the CDR3 ends; the end is completed using the germline J gene. This rearrangement joins TRBV20-1 to TRBJ2-5; 9 nucleotides match TRBD2. The CDR3 is 15 residues long. Germline V gene sequence: CDR1 DFQATT, CDR2 SNEGSKA (reference sequence). The junction had 7 bases not matched to a gene; V was cut back by 1 base and J by 4 bases. CDR3 residues: CSARGASGVAETQYF. The sequenced CDR3 bases are TGCAGTGCTAGAGGGGCTAGCGGGGTAGCAGAGACC.

Remarks on this clone: Read coverage stops 3 residues before the CDR3 terminus; the germline J gene supplies the remainder. The gene calls are TRBV29-1 and TRBJ2-3; 9 nucleotides line up with TRBD1. Trimming took 7 bases from V and 3 from J; bases not matched to a gene: 8. This CDR3 is 14 amino acids long. CDR1 and CDR2 from the germline V gene are SQVTM and ANQGSEA. CDR3 DNA (partial): TGCAGCGCTCGGACAGGGGAAGGGACAGATACG. It yields the protein CSARTGEGTDT. From start to end, the CDR3 is CSARTGEGTDTQYF.

A remark on this clone: The read ends 3 residues shy of where the CDR3 ends; the end is completed using the germline J gene. The genes are TRBV7-9 and TRBJ2-3; 8 bases are shared with TRBD2. Germline CDR1 is SEHNR and CDR2 is FQNEAQ (reference sequence). V was clipped by 3 bases and J by 2 bases; unmatched bases: 4. The CDR3 length is 15 residues. This chain's CDR3 is CASSFTSGPTDTQYF. The sequenced CDR3 bases are TGTGCCAGCAGCTTTACTAGCGGCCCCACAGATACG.

Concerning this clone itself: Sequencing ends 3 residues short of the CDR3 end; the germline J gene provides the rest. The chain combines TRBV20-1 with TRBJ2-7, with 7 bases aligning to TRBD1. This CDR3 is 15 amino acids long. Germline CDR1 DFQATT, CDR2 SNEGSKA (reference sequence). Trimming took 0 bases from V and 0 from J; bases not matched to a gene: 5. CDR3 bases read: TGCAGTGCTAGAGATTTAGGGGACAGCTCCTACGAG. This codes for CSARDLGDSSYE. The whole CDR3 region reads CSARDLGDSSYEQYF.

About this clone: Coverage ceases 3 residues before the CDR3 finishes, and the germline J gene fills in the end. V usage is TRBV5-1 and J usage is TRBJ2-6, with 14 bases lining up with TRBD2. V lost 3 bases to trimming and J lost 0 bases; unmatched junction nucleotides: 5. The germline gives CDR1 SGHRS, CDR2 YFSETQ. This CDR3 contains 19 residues. The sequenced CDR3 bases are TGCGCCAGCAGCTCCCGGACTAGCGGGGGGTACTCTGGGGCCAACGTC. Translating gives CASSSRTSGGYSGANV. The whole CDR3 is CASSSRTSGGYSGANVLTF.

For this clone: The read is 3 residues too short to cover the CDR3 end, so that end is filled in from the germline J gene. The gene calls are TRBV2 and TRBJ1-1; 8 bases fit TRBD1. Per germline, CDR1 SNHLY and CDR2 FYNNEI. Germline trimming cut 10 bases from V and 1 base from J; bases unmatched to any gene: 8. The CDR3 length is 14 residues. CDR3 bases read: TGTGCCACCCGGACAGGGTTACAGAACACTGAA. Protein: CATRTGLQNTE. The whole CDR3 protein is CATRTGLQNTEAFF.

CDR3 DNA, as far as it was read: TGTGCCAGCAGTGAGCCCGCGGGGGGCGGGGATACG. This encodes CASSEPAGGGDT. The whole CDR3 sequence reads CASSEPAGGGDTQYF. V gene TRBV6-4 combines with J gene TRBJ2-3; 8 nucleotides match TRBD2. The read ends 3 residues shy of where the CDR3 ends; the end is completed using the germline J gene. J gave up 6 bases and V 3 bases, and 8 bases lay outside the gene matches. Germline assignment: CDR1 MRHNA and CDR2 SNTAGT. The CDR3 is 15 amino acids.

Concerning this clone itself: The read ends 3 residues shy of where the CDR3 ends; the end is completed using the germline J gene. The chain uses TRBV19 and TRBJ2-2; perhaps TRBD1 as D (6 bases). Trimming stripped 6 bases from V and 0 bases from J, with 11 bases between. CDR3 length: 15 amino acids. CDR1 and CDR2 from the germline V gene are LNHDA and SQIVND (reference sequence). The CDR3 here is CASSLGHANTGELFF. The CDR3 DNA, read in part, is TGTGCCAGTAGCTTGGGACACGCGAACACCGGGGAG.

Turning to this clone: The read is 3 residues too short to cover the CDR3 end, so that end is filled in from the germline J gene. The chain is built from TRBV19 and TRBJ2-1; 7 nucleotides agree with TRBD2. V shed 1 base and J 7 bases; nucleotides not matched to a gene: 7. This CDR3 contains 15 residues. CDR1 is LNHDA, CDR2 SQIVND, per germline (reference sequence). The CDR3 loop is CASSIVGGIGNEQFF. The part of the CDR3 DNA that was read is TGTGCCAGTAGTATAGTCGGGGGGATTGGGAATGAG.

In regard to this clone: The CDR3 is cut off 3 residues early in the read; its end comes from the germline J gene. The chain uses TRBV19 and TRBJ2-1; D is possibly TRBD1 (6 bases). V gave up 3 bases and J gave up 9 bases, with 21 bases separating them. The CDR3 contains 16 residues. In germline, CDR1 is LNHDA, CDR2 SQIVND (reference sequence). The part of the CDR3 DNA that was read is TGTGCCAGTAGTATCCGGGACATGTCGCGACGATTTGAG. It yields the protein CASSIRDMSRRFE. The complete CDR3 protein is CASSIRDMSRRFEQFF.

The CDR3 sequence: CASTLGPGGSYEQYF. The CDR3 bases that were read are TGTGCCAGCACCCTAGGGCCAGGGGGATCCTACGAG. The chain is built from TRBV5-5 and TRBJ2-7; 7 positions match TRBD1. The read stops 3 residues short of the end of the CDR3; the missing end is completed from the germline J gene. The CDR3 has 15 amino acids. Germline V lookup: CDR1 SGHKS, CDR2 YYEKEE (reference sequence). J was trimmed by 1 base and V by 6 bases; bases with no gene match: 10.

A note on this clone: The read stops 3 residues short of the end of the CDR3; the missing end is completed from the germline J gene. This chain uses TRBV20-1 with TRBJ1-5; the D gene is possibly TRBD1 (6 bases). Germline assignment: CDR1 DFQATT and CDR2 SNEGSKA (reference sequence). The CDR3 has 18 amino acids. V was clipped by 4 bases and J by 3 bases, with 25 bases between them. The part of the CDR3 DNA that was read is TGCAGTGCTATAGGGGGTGGGTTGGGGAACATTGTCAATCAGCCC. Amino acid sequence: CSAIGGGLGNIVNQP. The whole CDR3 protein reads CSAIGGGLGNIVNQPQHF.

Notes on this clone: The read ends 3 residues shy of where the CDR3 ends; the end is completed using the germline J gene. The rearrangement uses TRBV5-1 and TRBJ1-1, with D tentatively TRBD1 (5 bases). This CDR3 has 13 residues. V shed 1 base and J shed 4 bases, with 8 bases lying between them. CDR1 is SGHRS, CDR2 YFSETQ, per germline. CDR3 amino acids: CASSLQGATEAFF. The CDR3 bases that were read are TGCGCCAGCAGCTTGCAGGGCGCCACTGAA.

On this clone itself: The read ends 3 residues early relative to the CDR3; the germline J gene fills the gap. This chain uses TRBV5-4 with TRBJ2-1, with D possibly being TRBD2 (5 bases). CDR3 length: 13 amino acids. From germline, CDR1 is SGHNT and CDR2 YYREEE (reference sequence). V lost 2 bases and J 4 bases, leaving 7 bases between the germline ends. The sequenced part of the CDR3 DNA is TGTGCCAGCAGCTTTCGGGGTTACAATGAG. Translated: CASSFRGYNE. The complete CDR3 protein is CASSFRGYNEQFF.

The covered CDR3 bases are TGTGCCAGCAGCAAAGAGCCTGGTGGC. This encodes CASSKEPGG. The full-length CDR3 reads as CASSKEPGGYTF. V gene TRBV6-2 or TRBV6-3 combines with J gene TRBJ1-2, with D hard to call. The sequence runs out 3 residues before the end of the CDR3; the remainder is reconstructed from the germline J gene. The CDR3 spans 12 residues. Trimming removed 6 bases at V and 7 bases at J, with 12 bases between. Germline V gives CDR1 MNHEY, CDR2 SVGEGT.